This is a list of T cell receptor beta chains from one sample in a study of PD-L1 blockade in urothelial cancer. This table comes from immunoSEQ multiplex PCR, and its TCRdb copy is limited to in-frame clones, with some not included. The table includes about 90,000 clones, roughly 80% detected once. Sequencing was performed on PBMCs, taken around atezolizumab (anti-PD-L1) treatment. The receptors were sampled from a man between 70 and 80 years old with urothelial cancer. The CDR3 runs from the conserved cysteine through the conserved F or W. The D gene is left open where the match is weak. Where a row states a size, it is once, few, many or the class of an expanded clone; other rows omit it.

CDR3aa: CASRGTGGYNEKLFF; CDR3nt: TGTGCCAGCAGGGGGACGGGGGGTTATAATGAAAAACTGTTTTTT; abundance: NA; d_gene: NA; len: 15; j_gene: TRBJ1-4; v_gene: TRBV6-5
CDR3aa: CASSQSTGTAYEQYF; CDR3nt: TGCGCCAGCAGCCAATCGACCGGGACAGCGTACGAGCAGTACTTC; abundance: NA; d_gene: TRBD1; len: 15; j_gene: TRBJ2-7; v_gene: TRBV4-3
CDR3aa: CASSPGTGTSDEQFF; CDR3nt: TGTGCCAGCAGCCCTGGGACAGGGACATCGGATGAGCAGTTCTTC; abundance: NA; d_gene: TRBD1; len: 15; j_gene: TRBJ2-1; v_gene: TRBV7-9
CDR3aa: CASSGGGGVGGYTF; CDR3nt: TGTGCCAGCAGTGGGGGAGGAGGGGTCGGTGGCTACACCTTC; abundance: NA; d_gene: NA; len: 14; j_gene: TRBJ1-2; v_gene: TRBV2
CDR3aa: CASSLATDRGTDTQYF; CDR3nt: TGCGCCAGCAGCTTGGCCACGGACAGGGGAACAGATACGCAGTATTTT; abundance: NA; d_gene: TRBD1; len: 16; j_gene: TRBJ2-3; v_gene: TRBV5-1
CDR3aa: CASSFPTNSNTQYF; CDR3nt: TGTGCCAGCAGTTTCCCCACCAACTCGAATACGCAGTATTTT; abundance: once; d_gene: NA; len: 14; j_gene: TRBJ2-3; v_gene: TRBV28
CDR3aa: CASSPGGDLDTQYF; CDR3nt: TGTGCCAGCAGCCCAGGGGGCGATTTGGATACGCAGTATTTT; abundance: NA; d_gene: TRBD1; len: 14; j_gene: TRBJ2-3; v_gene: TRBV7-3
CDR3aa: CASSQDEESSSYEQYF; CDR3nt: TGTGCCAGCAGCCAAGACGAGGAATCGAGCTCCTACGAGCAGTACTTC; abundance: NA; d_gene: NA; len: 16; j_gene: TRBJ2-7; v_gene: TRBV4-2
CDR3aa: CASSLGQGADGYTF; CDR3nt: TGTGCCAGCAGCTTGGGACAGGGGGCGGATGGCTACACCTTC; abundance: NA; d_gene: TRBD1; len: 14; j_gene: TRBJ1-2; v_gene: TRBV5-8
CDR3aa: CASSWTAYNEQFF; CDR3nt: TGTGCCAGCAGTTGGACAGCCTACAATGAGCAGTTCTTC; abundance: NA; d_gene: NA; len: 13; j_gene: TRBJ2-1; v_gene: TRBV6-5
CDR3aa: CASSDGTGGSLTYEQYF; CDR3nt: TGCGCCAGCAGCGACGGGACAGGGGGCTCTCTTACGTACGAGCAGTACTTC; abundance: NA; d_gene: TRBD1; len: 17; j_gene: TRBJ2-7; v_gene: TRBV5-1
CDR3aa: CASSRMLAGGDEQFF; CDR3nt: TGTGCCAGCAGCCGGATGCTAGCGGGGGGGGATGAGCAGTTCTTC; abundance: NA; d_gene: TRBD2; len: 15; j_gene: TRBJ2-1; v_gene: TRBV9
CDR3aa: CASSLTGTSGGDEQFF; CDR3nt: TGTGCCAGCAGCTTGACCGGGACTAGCGGGGGCGATGAGCAGTTCTTC; abundance: NA; d_gene: TRBD2; len: 16; j_gene: TRBJ2-1; v_gene: TRBV9
CDR3aa: CASSPLTVGTEAFF; CDR3nt: TGTGCCAGCTCACCACTAACAGTAGGCACTGAAGCTTTCTTT; abundance: NA; d_gene: NA; len: 14; j_gene: TRBJ1-1; v_gene: TRBV18
CDR3aa: CASSLGTSGRTNEQFF; CDR3nt: TGTGCCAGTAGCCTTGGGACTAGCGGGAGGACCAATGAGCAGTTCTTC; abundance: NA; d_gene: TRBD2; len: 16; j_gene: TRBJ2-1; v_gene: TRBV19
CDR3aa: CASSDDRGNQPQHF; CDR3nt: TGCGCCAGCAGTGACGACAGGGGAAATCAGCCCCAGCATTTT; abundance: few; d_gene: TRBD1; len: 14; j_gene: TRBJ1-5; v_gene: TRBV10-2
CDR3aa: CASSLGTGLPNTEAFF; CDR3nt: TGTGCCAGCAGCTTGGGGACAGGGCTACCGAACACTGAAGCTTTCTTT; abundance: NA; d_gene: TRBD1; len: 16; j_gene: TRBJ1-1; v_gene: TRBV5-5
CDR3aa: CASSFRTSRTDTQYF; CDR3nt: TGTGCCAGCAGTTTCCGTACTAGCAGAACAGATACGCAGTATTTT; abundance: NA; d_gene: NA; len: 15; j_gene: TRBJ2-3; v_gene: TRBV27
CDR3aa: CASSLEGRSGSQQYF; CDR3nt: TGTGCCAGCAGCTTAGAAGGTAGAAGCGGGAGTCAGCAGTACTTC; abundance: NA; d_gene: TRBD2; len: 15; j_gene: TRBJ2-7; v_gene: TRBV7-2
CDR3aa: CASSSGQSKNIQYF; CDR3nt: TGTGCCAGCAGTTCCGGACAGTCCAAAAACATTCAGTACTTC; abundance: NA; d_gene: NA; len: 14; j_gene: TRBJ2-4; v_gene: TRBV7-9
CDR3aa: CASSIGADSYEQYF; CDR3nt: TGTGCCAGTAGTATAGGGGCAGACTCCTACGAGCAGTACTTC; abundance: NA; d_gene: NA; len: 14; j_gene: TRBJ2-7; v_gene: TRBV19